This paragraph reports one T cell receptor beta chain. The target antigen is unknown. The record originates from a study of cytomegalovirus exposure and HLA in healthy donors. The PCR had 60 Vbeta and 13 Jbeta primers. The data were produced by immunoSEQ multiplex PCR, yet TCRdb's version contains in-frame clones alone and is incomplete. The profile shows about 110,000 clones, just under 70% of them singletons. Regarding the study as a whole: TCR association rates varied by HLA locus in a later analysis, with DRB1 highest and HLA-C lowest. TCR beta chains numbering roughly 150 were designated cytomegalovirus-associated. Earlier analysis yielded a pattern in which most TCR beta V segments were productive about 90% or about 30% of the time.

Material for sequencing was PBMCs. The TCR sequence derives from a woman aged 70-85 years in good health and CMV-seropositive.

CDR3 nucleotide sequence: TGCGCCAGCAGCCCCTTCGACAGGCCTAGCTCCTACGAGCAGTACTTC. This codes for CASSPFDRPSSYEQYF. The rearrangement links TRBV4-1 to TRBJ2-7; tentatively, D is TRBD1 (6 bases). CDR1 MGHRA and CDR2 YSYEKL come from the germline V gene. This CDR3 has 16 amino acids. V shed 4 bases and J shed 0 bases, with 16 bases lying between them.